This T cell receptor (beta chain) was recorded in a study of T cells in Graves' hyperthyroidism and ophthalmopathy. Clinical Activity Scores of at least 3, NOSPECS grades of at least 4 and durations under 3 months characterized ophthalmopathy patients. Amplification yielded TCR beta CDR3 regions, with RNA transcripts as the source. The study used the HTBI primer set for a first-round RT-PCR of the TCR CDR3. TCRdb called the multiplex PCR reads again in MiXCR, with one record for every CDR3 protein. The sample includes about 350,000 distinct CDR3 sequences, approximately 15% seen only once; the top ten take approximately 35%. Study-wide points: Prediction of ophthalmopathy progression came a median roughly 7.1 months pre-onset.

A word on this clonotype: What it binds is unknown.

The TCR originated in a woman in her thirties or forties with Graves' ophthalmopathy. Input material: blood.

The CDR3: CASSLVGSGSLQETQYF. CDR3 nucleotide sequence: TGCGCCAGCAGCTTGGTCGGTAGCGGGAGCCTCCAAGAGACCCAGTACTTC. The genes are TRBV5-1 and TRBJ2-5; 9 bases fit TRBD2. Germline V gives CDR1 SGHRS, CDR2 YFSETQ. V shed 0 bases, J shed 1 base, and the junction held 7 bases outside the gene matches. The CDR3 contains 17 residues.